Shown below are 23 T cell receptor beta chains from a single sample sequenced in a study of cytomegalovirus exposure and HLA in healthy donors (dated by TCRdb to about 2017). The library was obtained by the immunoSEQ multiplex PCR assay. The multiplex PCR relied on a mix of 60 forward primers for TCR Vbeta segments and 13 reverse primers for TCR Jbeta segments. The source is immuneACCESS, and TCRdb retained only in-frame sequences with V and J called. Part of the clones is not carried over; for the studies checked, unresolved V genes explain less than half of this, and the remainder is unexplained. The sample has approximately 170,000 clones on record, approximately 84% of them singletons. Clones ranked in the top ten supply about 2.5% of the sample. The sequencing sample was made of PBMCs. The receptors were sampled from a man under 40 in good health and CMV-seropositive.

In the case of this clone: The junction and the germline gene differ at one end; a read error may be behind it. This same CDR3 is encoded by further DNA sequences in the sample. The V and J genes are TRBV6-1 and TRBJ1-2; D is possibly TRBD1 (5 bases). CDR3 length: 13 residues. The germline V gene has CDR1 MNHNS and CDR2 SASEGT. CDR3 amino acids: CASSEFRVYGYTF. The DNA for the CDR3 is TGCGCCAGCAGTGAATTCAGGGTGTATGGCTACACCTTC.

The genes are TRBV30 and TRBJ2-2; D may be TRBD2 (5 bases). CDR3 length equals 14 residues. V was trimmed by 3 bases and J by 5 bases, leaving 13 bases between them. Germline CDR1 GTSNPN, CDR2 SVGIG (reference sequence). The CDR3 DNA is TGTGCCTGGAGAGAGGGATCCCCTACCGGGGAGCTGTTTTTT. This codes for CAWREGSPTGELFF.

The chain employs TRBV29-1 and TRBJ2-1; D is undetermined. Trimming removed 6 bases at V and 0 bases at J, with 6 bases between. Germline CDR1 and CDR2: SQVTM and ANQGSEA. The CDR3 consists of 12 residues. CDR3: CSVRFSYNEQFF. CDR3 in DNA: TGCAGCGTGCGATTCTCCTACAATGAGCAGTTCTTC.

The J gene is TRBJ1-2, the V gene TRBV28; 7 bases line up with TRBD1. Trimming at V came to 4 bases and at J to 0 bases, leaving 8 bases not matched to a gene. From germline, CDR1 is MDHEN and CDR2 SYDVKM. The length of the CDR3 is 16 residues. The CDR3 loop is CASSSWTGPTNYGYTF. The CDR3 coding sequence is TGTGCCAGCAGTTCCTGGACAGGCCCGACTAACTATGGCTACACCTTC.

The chain combines TRBV27 with TRBJ1-1; D is uncertain. V was clipped by 3 bases and J by 4 bases, with 9 bases between them. The CDR3 is 13 residues long. Germline CDR1 is MNHEY and CDR2 is SMNVEV (reference sequence). The CDR3 DNA reads as TGTGCCAGCAGTTTGAATCGGGGCACTGAAGCTTTCTTT. It codes for CASSLNRGTEAFF.

This clone was picked up one time. The V call is TRBV27, the J call TRBJ1-1; D is uncertain. Germline lookup yields CDR1 MNHEY and CDR2 SMNVEV (reference sequence). V shed 6 bases and J shed 0 bases, with 11 bases lying between them. The CDR3 contains 14 residues. CDR3 protein: CASRSELMNTEAFF. DNA of the CDR3: TGTGCCAGCAGGTCAGAATTAATGAACACTGAAGCTTTCTTT.

The chain uses TRBV9 and TRBJ2-7; 9 bases are shared with TRBD1. The germline V gene has CDR1 SGDLS and CDR2 YYNGEE. The CDR3 covers 16 residues. Losses at the gene ends were 2 bases for V and 6 bases for J; bases not matched to a gene: 12. CDR3: CASSVRDRELLSEQYF. The CDR3, as DNA: TGTGCCAGCAGCGTTAGGGACAGGGAATTGCTGAGCGAGCAGTACTTC.

The CDR3 loop is CASVGGGNQPQHF. The DNA for the CDR3 is TGTGCCAGTGTGGGGGGGGGCAATCAGCCCCAGCATTTT. The rearrangement uses TRBV2 and TRBJ1-5; D possibly corresponds to TRBD1 (5 bases). The V end was cut by 9 bases, the J end by 2 bases, with 11 bases between. Germline CDR1 and CDR2: SNHLY and FYNNEI. This CDR3 has 13 amino acids.

The chain joins TRBV7-9 to TRBJ1-1; 7 bases are a match to TRBD1. CDR1 and CDR2 (germline): SEHNR, FQNEAQ (reference sequence). V gave up 5 bases and J gave up 0 bases; unmatched junction bases: 9. The CDR3 contains 16 residues. This CDR3 reads CASSPDRAFVNTEAFF. Here the CDR3 DNA reads TGTGCCAGCAGCCCAGACAGGGCGTTCGTGAACACTGAAGCTTTCTTT.

The rearrangement joins TRBV7-9 to TRBJ2-5; TRBD1 matches at 10 bases. The J call may be wrong; the DNA end is better matched by TRBJ2-7. Looked up from germline, CDR1 is SEHNR and CDR2 is FQNEAQ (reference sequence). There are 14 residues in the CDR3. CDR3 sequence reads: CASSGRTGGYEQYF. The CDR3, as DNA: TGTGCCAGCAGCGGTAGGACAGGGGGGTACGAGCAGTACTTC.

Details on this clone: Other DNA sequences within the sample encode an identical CDR3. The chain recombines TRBV28 with TRBJ1-5; tentatively, D is TRBD1 (6 bases). From germline, CDR1 is MDHEN and CDR2 SYDVKM. V dropped 9 bases and J dropped 7 bases, with 13 bases sitting between them. This CDR3 is 12 amino acids long. The CDR3: CASEAGVQPQHF. The CDR3 DNA is TGTGCCAGTGAGGCAGGGGTACAGCCCCAGCATTTT.

V and J are TRBV2 and TRBJ2-3, with TRBD2 matching over 8 bases. The CDR3 is 16 amino acids. Germline CDR1 and CDR2: SNHLY and FYNNEI. V dropped 5 bases and J dropped 2; count of bases not matched to a gene: 9. The CDR3 region has the DNA TGTGCCAGCAGTTTAACTAGCGGCGGCACCACAGATACGCAGTATTTT. It specifies CASSLTSGGTTDTQYF.

The J gene is TRBJ2-7, the V gene TRBV11-1; possible D gene TRBD1, 5 bases. The CDR3 consists of 15 residues. Germline loops: CDR1 SGHAT, CDR2 FQDESV (reference sequence). V was cut by 5 bases and J by 0 bases, with 14 bases left in between. The CDR3 nucleotides are TGTGCCAGCAGCCCTAAAGGGGTTAGCTCCTACGAGCAGTACGTC. Protein product: CASSPKGVSSYEQYV.

Comments on this clone: Because it lacks the conserved phenylalanine or tryptophan at the end, this CDR3 is likely a read error. The chain has TRBV14 and TRBJ1-2; weak D call: TRBD1 (5 bases). Per the germline V gene, CDR1 is SGHDN and CDR2 is FVKESK. The CDR3 runs 14 residues. V lost 0 bases and J 5 bases, leaving 10 bases between the germline ends. CDR3 region: CASSQDRGRYGYTL. DNA of the CDR3: TGTGCCAGCAGCCAAGACCGGGGGAGGTATGGCTACACCCTC.

The chain joins TRBV5-6 to TRBJ2-1; 9 bases are a match to TRBD2. V was clipped by 0 bases and J by 3 bases; unmatched bases: 4. Germline CDR1 SGHDT, CDR2 YYEEEE. This CDR3 has 16 residues. The CDR3 here is CASSLGLAVLYNEQFF. In DNA form, the CDR3 reads TGTGCCAGCAGCTTGGGACTAGCGGTCCTCTACAATGAGCAGTTCTTC. The full variable domain, completed using reference TRBV5-6 and TRBJ2-1, is DAGVTQSPTHLIKTRGQQVTLRCSPKSGHDTVSWYQQALGQGPQFIFQYYEEEERQRGNFPDRFSGHQFPNYSSELNVNALLLGDSALYLCASSLGLAVLYNEQFFGPGTRLTVL.

About this clone itself: In the same sample, other DNA sequences code for this CDR3. The chain carries TRBV5-4 and TRBJ1-2, with a tentative D call TRBD1 (6 bases). This CDR3 has 13 residues. Per the germline V gene, CDR1 is SGHNT and CDR2 is YYREEE (reference sequence). V lost 1 base, J lost 3 bases, and 7 bases lay in between. The CDR3 loop reads CASSLPGDYGYTF. The CDR3 DNA is TGTGCCAGCAGCTTGCCAGGGGACTATGGCTACACCTTC.

The rearrangement uses TRBV5-1 and TRBJ1-4; TRBD1 matches at 7 bases. The CDR3 covers 14 residues. Trimming cost V 2 bases and J 3 bases; bases outside gene matches: 1. In germline, CDR1 is SGHRS, CDR2 YFSETQ. The CDR3 reads CASSLGTANEKLFF. The CDR3 DNA reads as TGCGCCAGCAGCTTAGGGACAGCTAATGAAAAACTGTTTTTT.

The V and J genes are TRBV7-9 and TRBJ2-5; TRBD1 aligns across 9 bases. This CDR3 comprises 14 residues. Germline V lookup: CDR1 SEHNR, CDR2 FQNEAQ (reference sequence). The junction had 5 bases not matched to a gene; V was cut back by 5 bases and J by 4 bases. For the CDR3, the DNA is TGTGCCAGCAGCCACGGACAGGGGAGAGAGACCCAGTACTTC. Encoded protein: CASSHGQGRETQYF.

The chain carries TRBV5-1 and TRBJ2-2; possibly TRBD1 for D (5 bases). The CDR3 is made up of 15 amino acids. Trimming stripped 1 base from V and 4 bases from J, with 11 bases between. CDR1 is SGHRS, CDR2 YFSETQ, per germline. As DNA, the CDR3 is TGCGCCAGCAGCTTGTGGGCAGGGCGCACCGGGGAGCTGTTTTTT. Amino acids: CASSLWAGRTGELFF.

This clone was picked up a small number of times. The V and J genes are TRBV6-5 and TRBJ1-1, with D maybe TRBD1 (6 bases). Germline loops: CDR1 MNHEY, CDR2 SVGAGI. The CDR3 runs to 14 residues. Between the trimmed V and J ends, which lost 6 bases and 4 bases, there was a span of 15 bases. CDR3 loop: CASSRTGTGTEAFF. CDR3 in DNA: TGTGCCAGCAGCAGAACAGGGACGGGCACTGAAGCTTTCTTT.

This chain links TRBV7-3 with TRBJ2-1; D may be TRBD1 (5 bases). The CDR3 is 15 residues long. V shed 0 bases and J shed 5 bases, with 11 bases lying between them. CDR1 SGHTA and CDR2 FQGTGA come from the germline V gene. The CDR3 here is CASSLTGALHNEQFF. CDR3 coding DNA: TGTGCCAGCAGCTTAACAGGGGCTCTCCACAATGAGCAGTTCTTC. The entire variable domain, with the rest obtained from reference TRBV7-3 and TRBJ2-1, is as follows: GAGVSQTPSNKVTEKGKYVELRCDPISGHTALYWYRQSLGQGPEFLIYFQGTGAADDSGLPNDRFFAVRPEGSVSTLKIQRTERGDSAVYLCASSLTGALHNEQFFGPGTRLTVL.

J is TRBJ2-3 and V is TRBV6-5; D is ambiguous. Germline values: CDR1 MNHEY, CDR2 SVGAGI. The CDR3 has 13 residues. Between the trimmed V and J ends, which lost 3 bases and 8 bases, there was a span of 12 bases. For the CDR3, the DNA is TGTGCCAGCAGTTATGAGCGCCCCGGTACGCAGTATTTT. Translation: CASSYERPGTQYF.

This chain links TRBV29-1 with TRBJ2-3; 10 nucleotides line up with TRBD2. CDR3 length: 14 amino acids. Per germline, CDR1 SQVTM and CDR2 ANQGSEA. The V segment lost 6 bases and the J segment 2 bases; nucleotides outside the gene matches: 5. The CDR3 loop reads CSVTTSGDTDTQYF. Here the CDR3 DNA reads TGCAGCGTAACAACTAGCGGGGACACAGATACGCAGTATTTT.